This TCR beta chain emerged from a study of blood T cell repertoires in COVID-19. As for the study in general: PBMCs, B-cell-depleted T cells, or T cells were the source of the cDNA or gDNA that made up the material.

In the original processing: Cell counts per sample came from amplifying reference gene primers. Measured with immunoSEQ multiplex PCR; TCRdb has only the in-frame clones, and not every one. For V, J and clone size, that table is used; D and trimming come from the DNA. Altogether 250,000 to 300,000 clones are present, approximately 90% being singletons, with the ten largest covering approximately 1.2%. Living in 20 to 30 US areas, the participants were between roughly 18 and 90 years of age. Each participant's cohort was designated according to participant-reported clinical history. This CDR3 has 15 residues. With 3 bases removed from V and 2 bases from J, the gap between germline ends came to 14 bases. The germline V gene encodes CDR1 SGHRS and CDR2 YFSETQ.

Sequences were obtained from PBMCs or T cells enriched from blood (not recorded which). The TCR comes from a woman aged 25 to 39 who had recovered from COVID-19. The chain combines TRBV5-1 with TRBJ2-5, with D possibly being TRBD2 (6 bases). CDR3 nucleotides: TGCGCCAGCAGCTCGGGACTGGGTTTTCAAGAGACCCAGTACTTC. It is translated as CASSSGLGFQETQYF.